The clone carrying this T cell receptor beta chain has a count of ten or more. Transcripts of RNA were the source for amplifying TCR beta CDR3 regions. First-round RT-PCR relied on HTBI primers, and a second-round multiplex PCR came next. TCRdb independently ran MiXCR on the multiplex PCR reads; one entry per CDR3 protein. The sample carries some 390,000 distinct CDR3 sequences, around 16% recorded once. Per the germline V gene, CDR1 is MRHNA and CDR2 is SNTAGT. The germline V and J ends were trimmed by 7 bases and 1 base, with 11 bases remaining between them. The CDR3 runs 13 residues. This record belongs to a study of Graves' ophthalmopathy and Graves' hyperthyroidism. Ophthalmopathic donors had moderate-to-severe activity, CAS ≥3 and NOSPECS ≥4, with disease that had lasted under 3 months.

This receptor was obtained from a woman younger than 35 with Graves' ophthalmopathy. The sample taken for sequencing was peripheral blood. The rearrangement joins TRBV6-4 to TRBJ2-7, with D tentatively TRBD2 (5 bases). CDR3 nucleotides: TGTGCCAGCATCACGGGATGTTCCTACGAGCAGTACTTC. Translation: CASITGCSYEQYF.